A single sample gave rise to the 25 T cell receptor beta chains below, sequenced in a study of blood T cell repertoires in COVID-19. Libraries were prepared by immunoSEQ multiplex PCR; TCRdb keeps only in-frame clonotypes and omits some of them. The sample carries 17,000 or so clones, 91% recorded once. Sequenced sample: peripheral blood. These receptors came from a human donor in a cohort sampled during active COVID-19.

The chain uses TRBV27 and TRBJ2-7; 8 bases map to TRBD2. Germline trimming cut 2 bases from V and 2 bases from J; bases unmatched to any gene: 20. CDR1 is MNHEY and CDR2 is SMNVEV in the germline V gene (reference sequence). CDR3 length: 20 residues. The CDR3 protein is CASSLRSTGPGLGVTYEQYF. The CDR3 DNA is TGTGCCAGCAGTTTAAGATCGACAGGACCGGGACTAGGGGTTACCTACGAGCAGTACTTC.

V and J are TRBV5-1 and TRBJ2-7; 9 bases align to TRBD1. This CDR3 has 16 residues. V was clipped by 4 bases and J by 2 bases; unmatched bases: 10. Germline V gene lookup returns CDR1 SGHRS and CDR2 YFSETQ. CDR3 in DNA: TGCGCCAGCAGCCACACAGGGGGCACGGAACCCTACGAGCAGTACTTC. This encodes CASSHTGGTEPYEQYF.

V gene TRBV14 combines with J gene TRBJ2-3; 7 bases agree with TRBD1. V trimming: 6 bases; J trimming: 2 bases; junction bases outside the gene matches: 8. This CDR3 contains 15 residues. Per the germline V gene, CDR1 is SGHDN and CDR2 is FVKESK. The CDR3 DNA reads as TGTGCCAGCAGACCACAGGGGTTCATCACAGATACGCAGTATTTT. This translates into CASRPQGFITDTQYF.

The chain is built from TRBV6-5 and TRBJ2-2; 8 positions agree with TRBD2. CDR3 size: 14 residues. Germline assignment: CDR1 MNHEY and CDR2 SVGAGI. With V trimmed by 8 bases and J by 2 bases, 4 bases remained unmatched. In DNA form, the CDR3 reads TGTGCCAGCGGACTAGCAGTTAACACCGGGGAGCTGTTTTTT. Translation gives CASGLAVNTGELFF.

Here the CDR3 DNA reads TGCGCCAGCAGCTTAACAGGAGACCTCTATAATTCACCCCTCCACTTT. Its protein is CASSLTGDLYNSPLHF. The chain carries TRBV5-1 and TRBJ1-6, with TRBD1 as a possible D gene (5 bases). The V gene's germline CDR1 is SGHRS and CDR2 YFSETQ. The CDR3 length is 16 residues. Trimming cost V 2 bases and J 3 bases, with 12 bases left between them.

The chain links TRBV5-1 to TRBJ2-7, with D possibly matching TRBD1 (6 bases). CDR3 size: 15 residues. CDR1 is SGHRS and CDR2 is YFSETQ in the germline V gene. Trimming left V 4 bases short and J 3 bases short, with 17 bases between. Here the CDR3 reads CASSAGQTPGYEQYF. For the CDR3, the DNA is TGCGCCAGCAGCGCCGGACAGACCCCAGGCTACGAGCAGTACTTC.

The chain combines TRBV5-1 with TRBJ2-5; 12 bases are shared with TRBD2. The V and J ends lost 0 bases and 4 bases, in that order; junction bases with no gene match: 10. The CDR3 length is 18 residues. Germline V lookup: CDR1 SGHRS, CDR2 YFSETQ. For the CDR3, the DNA is TGCGCCAGCAGCTTGGCCCGTACTAGCGGGGGGCCAGGAGAGACCCAGTACTTC. Protein sequence: CASSLARTSGGPGETQYF.

The chain couples TRBV5-1 to TRBJ2-5, with a possible D match to TRBD2 (6 bases). The germline gives CDR1 SGHRS, CDR2 YFSETQ. Trimming cost V 2 bases and J 4 bases, with 12 bases left between them. This CDR3 is built from 14 residues. CDR3 sequence reads: CASSLLSGRETQYF. Here the CDR3 DNA reads TGCGCCAGCAGCTTATTATCCGGGAGAGAGACCCAGTACTTC.

This chain joins TRBV19 and TRBJ1-2; TRBD1 matches 7 bases. The CDR3 runs to 16 residues. With V trimmed by 9 bases and J by 4 bases, 17 bases remained unmatched. CDR1 LNHDA and CDR2 SQIVND come from the germline V gene (reference sequence). CDR3 protein: CASTVGLAGGSYGYTF. The CDR3 DNA follows: TGTGCCAGCACCGTCGGTCTGGCAGGGGGGAGCTATGGCTACACCTTC.

This chain links TRBV6-5 with TRBJ1-6; 7 bases align to TRBD1. The CDR3 contains 16 residues. The germline V gene encodes CDR1 MNHEY and CDR2 SVGAGI. V gave up 1 base and J gave up 9 bases; unmatched junction bases: 9. CDR3 nucleotides: TGTGCCAGCAGTTACTTACCACCGGGACAGAGTTCACCCCTCCACTTT. Its protein is CASSYLPPGQSSPLHF.

The chain has TRBV12-3 or TRBV12-4 and TRBJ2-3; tentatively, D is TRBD2 (6 bases). The V and J ends lost 3 bases and 4 bases respectively, with 8 bases between them. There are 13 residues in the CDR3. This CDR3 is CASSFRGSDTQYF. CDR3 nucleotide sequence: TGTGCCAGCAGTTTTCGGGGGTCAGATACGCAGTATTTT.

J is TRBJ2-2 and V is TRBV18; 13 bases line up with TRBD2. After removal of 5 bases from V and 7 bases from J, the junction contained 7 bases not matched to a gene. The length of the CDR3 is 16 residues. Germline CDR1 KGHSH, CDR2 LQKENI. The CDR3 here is CASSSTSGRARGELFF. Here the CDR3 DNA reads TGTGCCAGCTCATCTACTAGCGGGAGGGCCCGCGGGGAGCTGTTTTTT.

The CDR3 region is CASSLASGYTDTQYF. CDR3 DNA: TGTGCCAGCAGCTTAGCGTCAGGGTACACAGATACGCAGTATTTT. This rearrangement joins TRBV7-9 to TRBJ2-3; D might be TRBD1 (5 bases). Germline V gene data show CDR1 as SEHNR and CDR2 as FQNEAQ (reference sequence). V was pared by 0 bases and J by 2 bases, with 9 bases between. The CDR3 is made up of 15 amino acids.

On this clone itself: Germline and junction disagree at one end, which may indicate a read error. The chain links TRBV7-7 to TRBJ2-5; 8 positions match TRBD1. CDR3 length: 18 residues. The V gene's germline CDR1 is SSHAT and CDR2 FNYEAQ (reference sequence). The CDR3 reads CASTPIQALQGGQETQYF. CDR3 nucleotides: TGTGCTAGCACCCCCATACAGGCTTTACAGGGGGGACAAGAGACCCAGTACTTC. Supplemented by reference TRBV7-7 and TRBJ2-5, the full variable domain reads GAGVSQSPRYKVTKRGQDVTLRCDPISSHATLYWYQQALGQGPEFLTYFNYEAQPDKSGLPSDRFSAERPEGSISTLTIQRTEQRDSAMYRCASTPIQALQGGQETQYFGPGTRLLVL.

CDR3 DNA sequence: TGCAGCGCAACAGGGGGCACTGAAGCTTTCTTT. Translation: CSATGGTEAFF. The chain uses TRBV20-1 and TRBJ1-1; 8 bases are a match to TRBD1. This CDR3 spans 11 amino acids. Germline lookup yields CDR1 DFQATT and CDR2 SNEGSKA (reference sequence).

The chain couples TRBV24-1 to TRBJ2-1, with 8 bases fitting TRBD1. The CDR3 has 14 residues. After removal of 3 bases from V and 7 bases from J, the junction contained 4 bases not matched to a gene. Germline loops: CDR1 KGHDR, CDR2 SFDVKD. The CDR3 here is CATSDLRQGNEQFF. DNA for the CDR3: TGTGCCACCAGTGATCTGAGACAGGGGAATGAGCAGTTCTTC.

The chain carries TRBV28 and TRBJ1-2, with D possibly being TRBD1 (5 bases). Trimming took 5 bases from V and 2 from J, leaving 9 bases between them. The CDR3 contains 13 residues. Germline lookup yields CDR1 MDHEN and CDR2 SYDVKM. The CDR3, as DNA: TGTGCCAGCAGTCCGGGACTGAACTATGGCTACACCTTC. Amino acid sequence: CASSPGLNYGYTF.

The V and J genes are TRBV25-1 and TRBJ1-1; 8 nucleotides line up with TRBD1. Germline trimming cut 2 bases from V and 1 base from J; bases unmatched to any gene: 3. This CDR3 is built from 15 residues. Per germline, CDR1 MGHDK and CDR2 SYGVNS. The CDR3 nucleotides read TGTGCCAGCAGTGAACGGACAGGGAGGAACACTGAAGCTTTCTTT. Translated, it gives CASSERTGRNTEAFF.

V usage is TRBV11-1 and J usage is TRBJ2-7; TRBD2 matches 9 bases. This CDR3 comprises 14 residues. CDR1 is SGHAT and CDR2 is FQDESV in the germline V gene (reference sequence). V shed 3 bases, J shed 2 bases, and the junction held 2 bases outside the gene matches. The CDR3 DNA reads TGTGCCAGCAGCTTTGGCGGGAGGGCCTACGAGCAGTACTTC. It yields the protein CASSFGGRAYEQYF.

V and J are TRBV7-2 and TRBJ2-7, with 9 bases fitting TRBD1. CDR1 SGHTA and CDR2 FQGNSA come from the germline V gene. The V segment lost 9 bases and the J segment 0 bases; nucleotides outside the gene matches: 6. The CDR3 sequence is 14 residues long. The CDR3 spells CASGDRGSSYEQYF. For the CDR3, the DNA is TGTGCCAGTGGCGACAGGGGGAGCTCCTACGAGCAGTACTTC.

CDR3 sequence reads: CASSFGLGTSYEQYF. The CDR3, as DNA: TGTGCCAGCAGCTTTGGACTAGGGACCTCCTACGAGCAGTACTTC. The V gene is TRBV5-6, the J gene TRBJ2-7; 7 nucleotides line up with TRBD2. From germline, CDR1 is SGHDT and CDR2 YYEEEE. This CDR3 is built from 15 residues. V lost 2 bases, J lost 0 bases, and 5 bases stayed unmatched.

This sequence joins TRBV7-8 and TRBJ2-7, with a tentative D call TRBD2 (5 bases). V lost 0 bases and J 2 bases, leaving 17 bases between the germline ends. Per the germline V gene, CDR1 is SGHVS and CDR2 is FQNEAQ. The CDR3 has 17 residues. As DNA, the CDR3 is TGTGCCAGCAGCTTAGCGTCAGGAGGCTTTATGGCCTACGAGCAGTACTTC. Protein product: CASSLASGGFMAYEQYF.

V usage is TRBV2 and J usage is TRBJ2-3, with D possibly being TRBD2 (7 bases). The V gene's germline CDR1 is SNHLY and CDR2 FYNNEI. V lost 7 bases, J lost 2 bases, and 28 bases lay in between. The CDR3 runs to 19 residues. In DNA form, the CDR3 reads TGTGCCAGCATCCCGAGGTGGCGGGGGCCCTCCGAATACACAGATACGCAGTATTTT. It encodes CASIPRWRGPSEYTDTQYF.

The chain is built from TRBV18 and TRBJ1-2; 7 bases map to TRBD1. The germline gives CDR1 KGHSH, CDR2 LQKENI. CDR3 size: 14 residues. Trimming removed 0 bases from V and 7 bases from J; junction bases left unmatched: 5. CDR3 protein: CASSPPTGVGGYTF. The CDR3 nucleotides read TGTGCCAGCTCACCACCCACAGGGGTTGGTGGCTACACCTTC.

In nucleotides, the CDR3 is TGTGCCAGCAGTAAAGGGGGGGTCCCGTGGGATGGCTACACCTTC. Encoded protein: CASSKGGVPWDGYTF. The chain has TRBV9 and TRBJ1-2; TRBD1 might be the D (6 bases). V lost 5 bases and J 6 bases, leaving 20 bases between the germline ends. CDR3 size: 15 residues. The germline V gene has CDR1 SGDLS and CDR2 YYNGEE. The variable domain in full, completed from reference TRBV9 and TRBJ1-2, reads DSGVTQTPKHLITATGQRVTLRCSPRSGDLSVYWYQQSLDQGLQFLIQYYNGEERAKGNILERFSAQQFPDLHSELNLSSLELGDSALYFCASSKGGVPWDGYTFGSGTRLTVV.